The TCR beta chain described here comes from a study of blood T cell repertoires in COVID-19. Study details: Samples of COVID-19 (acute and convalescent) were obtained from the United States, Italy and Spain. In each case, the material was cDNA or gDNA derived from T cells, B-cell-depleted T cells, or PBMCs.

From germline, CDR1 is SGHVS and CDR2 FQNEAQ. V trimming: 5 bases; J trimming: 7 bases; junction bases outside the gene matches: 17. The CDR3 is made up of 18 amino acids. This clone showed up just a few times. The Seattle patients joined while their infection was active and were tracked longitudinally afterward. Per the original data handling: The authors estimated nucleated cell counts from reference gene primer amplification. Sequencing used immunoSEQ multiplex PCR; TCRdb keeps in-frame clones, though not all of them. Clonal size and the V and J genes are those of that table, whereas D and trimming came from the DNA. The table lists approximately 150,000 clones, 79% of them singletons.

This receptor was identified in a woman in her fifties or sixties with COVID-19, enrolled during active disease. Material: peripheral blood. V and J are TRBV7-8 and TRBJ1-2; TRBD1 agrees at 12 bases. CDR3 DNA: TGTGCCAGCAGCCGAGGGACAGGGGGCGCGGGGGGGCTTCGTGGCTACACCTTC. Translated, it gives CASSRGTGGAGGLRGYTF.